This TCR beta chain was recovered during a study of blood T cell repertoires in COVID-19. Study in general: Specimens from acute and convalescent COVID-19 originated in the United States, Italy and Spain. T cells, B-cell-depleted T cells, or PBMCs provided the cDNA or gDNA that served as material.

Produced via immunoSEQ multiplex PCR; TCRdb's table is partial and in-frame only. The sample yields 50,000 to 65,000 clones, 80% to 90% seen once. This CDR3 is built from 17 residues. V lost 4 bases, J lost 5 bases, and 23 bases lay in between. CDR1 MGHRA and CDR2 YSYEKL come from the germline V gene. Material for sequencing was peripheral blood. The chain links TRBV4-1 to TRBJ1-2, with D perhaps TRBD1 (5 bases). The source of this sequence is a human donor in a cohort sampled during active COVID-19. This CDR3 is CASSLKAAGTFGYGYTF. CDR3 bases: TGCGCCAGCAGCCTAAAGGCGGCAGGGACTTTTGGATATGGCTACACCTTC.